The 22 T cell receptor beta chains in this list originate from one sample, sequenced in a study of blood T cell repertoires in COVID-19. This table comes from immunoSEQ multiplex PCR, and its TCRdb copy is limited to in-frame clones, with some not included. The sample consists of 350,000 to 400,000 clones, around 87% of them appearing once. Sequencing input: peripheral blood. All receptors derive from a man younger than 35 with active or convalescent COVID-19.

This rearrangement joins TRBV9 to TRBJ1-1; 7 nucleotides agree with TRBD1. The V gene's germline CDR1 is SGDLS and CDR2 YYNGEE. The CDR3 is 14 residues long. V was pared by 4 bases and J by 2 bases, with 5 bases of the junction left unmatched. CDR3 sequence reads: CASSPRQGNTEAFF. In nucleotides, the CDR3 is TGTGCCAGCAGCCCAAGACAGGGAAACACTGAAGCTTTCTTT.

The chain has TRBV5-1 and TRBJ2-3, with 10 bases fitting TRBD2. J was trimmed by 4 bases and V by 0 bases; bases with no gene match: 5. This CDR3 has 16 residues. Per the germline V gene, CDR1 is SGHRS and CDR2 is YFSETQ. Written as DNA, the CDR3 is TGCGCCAGCAGCTTGGGTGCTAGCGGGAGTTCAGATACGCAGTATTTT. It translates to CASSLGASGSSDTQYF.

The CDR3 region is CASSLLSTLGHTEKLFF. CDR3 in DNA: TGTGCCAGCAGTTTATTATCCACCTTGGGACACACTGAAAAACTGTTTTTT. The chain uses TRBV27 and TRBJ1-4, with a possible D match to TRBD1 (6 bases). The V gene's germline CDR1 is MNHEY and CDR2 SMNVEV (reference sequence). The CDR3 totals 17 residues. Trimming took off 1 base at V and 7 bases at J, with 19 bases between the two ends.

The chain combines TRBV16 with TRBJ1-4, with 8 bases that match TRBD1. V was pared by 0 bases and J by 8 bases, with 5 bases of the junction left unmatched. CDR1 KGHSY and CDR2 FQNENV come from the germline V gene. The CDR3 loop spans 15 amino acids. CDR3 region: CASSQSGQEGEKLFF. In DNA form, the CDR3 reads TGTGCCAGCAGCCAATCGGGACAGGAGGGGGAAAAACTGTTTTTT.

The rearrangement joins TRBV10-3 to TRBJ1-1; D is unresolved. CDR1 is ENHRY, CDR2 SYGVKD, per germline. The CDR3 length is 16 residues. The V gene lost 0 bases and the J gene lost 5 bases, with 16 bases spanning the gap. This CDR3 reads CAISESTPNRGTEAFF. The CDR3 DNA reads as TGTGCCATCAGTGAGTCGACCCCAAACCGGGGTACTGAAGCTTTCTTT.

On this clone: At one boundary the junction diverges from the germline segment, which might be a read error. The rearrangement uses TRBV11-2 and TRBJ1-1, with TRBD1 identical over 7 bases. This CDR3 has 13 residues. Germline values: CDR1 SGHAT, CDR2 FQNNGV. CDR3 amino acids: CASSLETGLKAFF. The CDR3 DNA reads as TGTGCCAGCAGCCTAGAGACAGGGCTAAAAGCTTTCTTT.

The CDR3 DNA reads TGCGCCAGCAGCCCCTGGACAGGCCGCGAAAAACTGTTTTTT. It is translated as CASSPWTGREKLFF. V gene TRBV4-3 combines with J gene TRBJ1-4, with 7 bases identical to TRBD1. J lost 8 bases, V lost 4 bases, and 7 bases had no gene match. Germline lookup yields CDR1 LGHNA and CDR2 YSLEER. CDR3 size: 14 residues.

The V gene is TRBV2, the J gene TRBJ2-1, with 11 bases lining up with TRBD2. With V trimmed by 3 bases and J by 7 bases, 5 bases remained unmatched. This CDR3 has 15 residues. Germline V gene lookup returns CDR1 SNHLY and CDR2 FYNNEI. CDR3 DNA: TGTGCCAGCAGTGAGGAGGGACTAGCGGCGAATGAGCAGTTCTTC. Residues: CASSEEGLAANEQFF.

The chain combines TRBV15 with TRBJ1-2; 9 bases align to TRBD1. V dropped 0 bases and J dropped 8; count of bases not matched to a gene: 13. Germline-derived CDR1 and CDR2 are LNHNV and YYDKDF (reference sequence). The CDR3 is 17 residues long. The CDR3 DNA is TGTGCCACCAGCAGAGATAGGACAGGGGCCCTTACCTACGGCTACACCTTC. It specifies CATSRDRTGALTYGYTF.

The chain recombines TRBV7-3 with TRBJ2-7; 11 bases are a match to TRBD1. J gave up 2 bases and V 5 bases, and 5 bases lay outside the gene matches. CDR3 length: 15 amino acids. Germline assignment: CDR1 SGHTA and CDR2 FQGTGA. CDR3 sequence reads: CASSAGTGGTYEQYF. For the CDR3, the DNA is TGTGCCAGCAGCGCAGGGACAGGGGGTACCTACGAGCAGTACTTC.

V usage is TRBV5-8 and J usage is TRBJ2-4; 10 bases align to TRBD1. J lost 5 bases, V lost 4 bases, and 9 bases had no gene match. The V gene's germline CDR1 is SGHTS and CDR2 YDEGEE. There are 16 residues in the CDR3. The CDR3 bases are TGTGCCAGCAGCCAAAGTCCCGGGACAGGGGAAAACATTCAGTACTTC. As protein: CASSQSPGTGENIQYF.

Details on this clone: Additional DNA sequences in this sample encode the identical CDR3. The genes are TRBV9 and TRBJ1-6; D gene ambiguous. CDR1 is SGDLS and CDR2 is YYNGEE in the germline V gene. The germline V and J ends were trimmed by 0 bases and 5 bases, with 6 bases remaining between them. CDR3 length equals 14 residues. DNA for the CDR3: TGTGCCAGCAGCGTAGGAGCTGATAATTCACCCCTCCACTTT. Translated: CASSVGADNSPLHF. The full variable domain, its missing parts supplied by reference TRBV9 and TRBJ1-6, is DSGVTQTPKHLITATGQRVTLRCSPRSGDLSVYWYQQSLDQGLQFLIQYYNGEERAKGNILERFSAQQFPDLHSELNLSSLELGDSALYFCASSVGADNSPLHFGNGTRLTVT.

V gene TRBV2 combines with J gene TRBJ1-1, with no clear D. The CDR3 length is 15 residues. Germline lookup yields CDR1 SNHLY and CDR2 FYNNEI. V was trimmed by 4 bases and J by 1 base, leaving 13 bases between them. The DNA of the CDR3 is TGTGCCAGCAGTGCTACCTCCATAAGGAACACTGAAGCTTTCTTT. It codes for CASSATSIRNTEAFF.

V and J are TRBV6-6 and TRBJ1-3; unclear D gene. The CDR3 covers 15 residues. In germline, CDR1 is MNHNY, CDR2 SVGAGI (reference sequence). Trimming stripped 2 bases from V and 0 bases from J, with 8 bases between. The CDR3: CASSYGSYSGNTIYF. CDR3 in DNA: TGTGCCAGCAGTTACGGTTCCTACTCTGGAAACACCATATATTTT.

J is TRBJ2-1 and V is TRBV30, with 16 bases lining up with TRBD2. Germline lookup yields CDR1 GTSNPN and CDR2 SVGIG (reference sequence). V lost 8 bases to trimming and J lost 6 bases; unmatched junction nucleotides: 4. The CDR3 is 14 amino acids. CDR3 sequence reads: CAGTSGREGNEQFF. The DNA of the CDR3 is TGTGCCGGGACTAGCGGGAGGGAAGGCAATGAGCAGTTCTTC.

The rearrangement links TRBV11-2 to TRBJ2-7, with 9 bases fitting TRBD2. In germline, CDR1 is SGHAT, CDR2 FQNNGV. The trim removed 5 bases at V and 13 bases at J, leaving 9 bases unmatched. This CDR3 comprises 12 residues. The CDR3 region has the DNA TGTGCCAGCAGCCGACTAAGACTAGCGGAATACTTC. Protein: CASSRLRLAEYF.

The chain links TRBV7-9 to TRBJ2-1; a weak D match, TRBD1 (6 bases). The CDR3 extends over 14 amino acids. Germline assignment: CDR1 SEHNR and CDR2 FQNEAQ (reference sequence). V lost 1 base to trimming and J lost 9 bases, with 13 bases between them. CDR3 nucleotide sequence: TGTGCCAGCAGCTTAGACAGGGCGACGGGTGAGCAGTTCTTC. Its protein is CASSLDRATGEQFF.

V gene TRBV20-1 combines with J gene TRBJ2-2; 11 bases match TRBD2. CDR3 length: 14 amino acids. Germline V lookup: CDR1 DFQATT, CDR2 SNEGSKA (reference sequence). Losses at the gene ends were 6 bases for V and 7 bases for J; bases not matched to a gene: 7. CDR3 in amino acids: CSASSGGAGGELFF. The CDR3, as DNA: TGCAGTGCAAGTAGCGGGGGGGCTGGCGGGGAGCTGTTTTTT.

The chain employs TRBV10-3 and TRBJ2-1; TRBD2 matches 11 bases. Unmatched junction bases numbered 5, after V lost 6 bases and J lost 13 bases. The CDR3 contains 12 residues. In germline, CDR1 is ENHRY, CDR2 SYGVKD. CDR3 sequence (DNA): TGTGCCATCAGCGTACTAGCGGGAGATCAGTTCTTC. Translating gives CAISVLAGDQFF.

The chain carries TRBV28 and TRBJ2-7, with TRBD1 as a possible D gene (6 bases). Germline loops: CDR1 MDHEN, CDR2 SYDVKM. The V gene lost 4 bases and the J gene lost 1 base, with 14 bases spanning the gap. The length of the CDR3 is 15 residues. CDR3 coding DNA: TGTGCCAGCAGTTCGCCGGCTACAGGGTCCTACGAGCAGTACTTC. Translation: CASSSPATGSYEQYF.

The rearrangement joins TRBV6-2 or TRBV6-3 to TRBJ1-5, with D hard to call. The CDR3 spans 16 residues. Trimming shortened V by 2 bases and J by 0 bases, and 11 bases separated the two germline ends. CDR1 is MNHEY, CDR2 SVGEGT, per germline. The CDR3 DNA follows: TGTGCCAGCAGTTACACCGGGTTACCTAGCAATCAGCCCCAGCATTTT. Protein: CASSYTGLPSNQPQHF.

The chain couples TRBV6-6 to TRBJ1-4, with unresolved D. The length of the CDR3 is 13 residues. Trimming removed 6 bases at V and 5 bases at J, with 10 bases between. CDR1 MNHNY and CDR2 SVGAGI come from the germline V gene (reference sequence). The CDR3 is CASSLLGNEKLFF. In nucleotides, the CDR3 is TGTGCCAGCAGCCTTCTCGGGAATGAAAAACTGTTTTTT.